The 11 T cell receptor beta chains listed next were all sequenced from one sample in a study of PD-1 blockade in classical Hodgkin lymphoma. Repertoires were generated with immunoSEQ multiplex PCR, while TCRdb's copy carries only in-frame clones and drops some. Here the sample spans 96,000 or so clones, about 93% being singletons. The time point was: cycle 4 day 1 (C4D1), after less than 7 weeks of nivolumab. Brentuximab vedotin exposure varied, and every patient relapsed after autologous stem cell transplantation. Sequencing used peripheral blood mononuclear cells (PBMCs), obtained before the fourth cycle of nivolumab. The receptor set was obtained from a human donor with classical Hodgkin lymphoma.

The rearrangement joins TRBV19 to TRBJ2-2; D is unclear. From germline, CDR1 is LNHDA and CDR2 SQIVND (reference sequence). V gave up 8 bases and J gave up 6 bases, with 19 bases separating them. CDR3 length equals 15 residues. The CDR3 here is CASRHRTLGAGELFF. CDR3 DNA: TGTGCCAGTCGTCACCGGACCCTGGGTGCCGGGGAGCTGTTTTTT.

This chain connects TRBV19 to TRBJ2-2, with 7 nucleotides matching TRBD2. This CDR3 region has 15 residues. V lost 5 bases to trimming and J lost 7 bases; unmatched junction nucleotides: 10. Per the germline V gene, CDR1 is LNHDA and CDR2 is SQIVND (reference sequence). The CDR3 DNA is TGTGCCAGTAGTCCTACGGGGGGACCTAACGGGGAGCTGTTTTTT. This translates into CASSPTGGPNGELFF.

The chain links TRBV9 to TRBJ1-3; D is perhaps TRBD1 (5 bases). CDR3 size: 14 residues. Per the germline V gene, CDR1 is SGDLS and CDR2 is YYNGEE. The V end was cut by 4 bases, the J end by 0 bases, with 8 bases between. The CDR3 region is CASSRQSSGNTIYF. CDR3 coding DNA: TGTGCCAGCAGCCGACAGAGCTCTGGAAACACCATATATTTT.

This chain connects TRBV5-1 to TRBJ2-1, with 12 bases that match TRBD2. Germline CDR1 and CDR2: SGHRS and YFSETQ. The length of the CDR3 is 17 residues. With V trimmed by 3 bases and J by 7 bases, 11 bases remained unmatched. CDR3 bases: TGCGCCAGCAGCTCCGGGCTAGCGGGAGGGCCGGGTAATGAGCAGTTCTTC. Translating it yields CASSSGLAGGPGNEQFF.

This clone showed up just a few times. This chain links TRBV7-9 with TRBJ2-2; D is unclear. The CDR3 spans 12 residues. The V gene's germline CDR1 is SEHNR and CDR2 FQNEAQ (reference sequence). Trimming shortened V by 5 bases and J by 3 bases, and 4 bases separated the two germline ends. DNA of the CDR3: TGTGCCAGCAGCCCTTACACCGGGGAGCTGTTTTTT. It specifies CASSPYTGELFF.

CDR3 DNA sequence: TGTGCCAGCTCACCAGAGACAGGGGACACCGGGGAGCTGTTTTTT. Residues: CASSPETGDTGELFF. This chain uses TRBV18 with TRBJ2-2; 8 bases match TRBD1. The J segment lost 3 bases and the V segment lost 2 bases, leaving 2 bases of the junction unmatched. The CDR3 loop spans 15 amino acids. Per germline, CDR1 KGHSH and CDR2 LQKENI.

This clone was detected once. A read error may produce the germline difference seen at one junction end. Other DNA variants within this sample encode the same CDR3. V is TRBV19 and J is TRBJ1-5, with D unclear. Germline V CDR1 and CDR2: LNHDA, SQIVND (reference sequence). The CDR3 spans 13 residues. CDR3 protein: CASMGSKDQPQHF. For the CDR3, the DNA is TGCGCCAGTATGGGATCTAAGGATCAGCCCCAGCATTTT.

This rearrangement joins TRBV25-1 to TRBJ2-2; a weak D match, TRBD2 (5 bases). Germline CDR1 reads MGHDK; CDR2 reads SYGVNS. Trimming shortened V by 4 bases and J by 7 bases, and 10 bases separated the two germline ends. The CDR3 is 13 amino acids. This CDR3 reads CASSVPGYGELFF. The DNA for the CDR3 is TGTGCCAGCAGTGTCCCGGGATACGGGGAGCTGTTTTTT.

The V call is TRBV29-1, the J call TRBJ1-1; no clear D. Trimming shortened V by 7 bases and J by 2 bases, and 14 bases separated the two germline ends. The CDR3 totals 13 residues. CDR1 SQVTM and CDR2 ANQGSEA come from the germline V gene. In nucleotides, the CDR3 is TGCAGCGCCCGCCCAGCCCTTAACACTGAAGCTTTCTTT. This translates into CSARPALNTEAFF.

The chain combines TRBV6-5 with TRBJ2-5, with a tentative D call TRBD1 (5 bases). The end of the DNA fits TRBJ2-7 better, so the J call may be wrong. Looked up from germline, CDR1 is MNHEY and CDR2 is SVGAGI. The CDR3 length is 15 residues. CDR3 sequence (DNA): TGTGCCAGCAGTAAAACAGGCGTGCCCCTATACGAGCAGTACTTC. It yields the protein CASSKTGVPLYEQYF.

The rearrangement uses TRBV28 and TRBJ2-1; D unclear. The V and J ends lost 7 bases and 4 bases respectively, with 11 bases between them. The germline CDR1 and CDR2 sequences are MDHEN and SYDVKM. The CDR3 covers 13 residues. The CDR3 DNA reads TGTGCCAGCACCCTCATGAGGTACAATGAGCAGTTCTTC. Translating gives CASTLMRYNEQFF.